This passage covers 11 T cell receptor beta chains from one sample sequenced in a study of long-term antiretroviral therapy in people with HIV. Investigators performed immunoSEQ version v3.0 at survey level. Produced via immunoSEQ multiplex PCR; TCRdb's table is partial and in-frame only. Of about 18,000 clones detected, approximately 78% appear once; the ten largest clones hold less than 20%. The sequences come from unsorted PBMCs, collected 0.6 years after starting antiretroviral therapy. The receptors stem from a woman aged 18-29 years with HIV.

The chain uses TRBV6-1 and TRBJ1-2; no firm D call. Germline V gives CDR1 MNHNS, CDR2 SASEGT. V lost 3 bases to trimming and J lost 4 bases, with 9 bases between them. This CDR3 is 13 amino acids long. CDR3 sequence: CASSDNSLYGYTF. CDR3 bases: TGTGCCAGCAGTGATAACAGCCTCTATGGCTACACCTTC.

The V call is TRBV6-5, the J call TRBJ1-1, with 8 bases aligning to TRBD1. This CDR3 is built from 13 residues. Germline V gives CDR1 MNHEY, CDR2 SVGAGI. Trimming took 5 bases from V and 10 from J; bases not matched to a gene: 9. As DNA, the CDR3 is TGTGCCAGCAGTCCCTCAGGGGGCTCAGTAGCTTTCTTT. It is translated as CASSPSGGSVAFF.

The chain links TRBV27 to TRBJ2-7, with 11 bases matching TRBD2. The V and J ends lost 4 bases and 0 bases, in that order; junction bases with no gene match: 17. This CDR3 comprises 20 residues. In germline, CDR1 is MNHEY, CDR2 SMNVEV (reference sequence). In DNA form, the CDR3 reads TGTGCCAGCAGTTCCAAACCGGGGCTAGCGGGAGGTAAGGGCTCCTACGAGCAGTACTTC. Translated, it gives CASSSKPGLAGGKGSYEQYF.

This clone was seen only once. The rearrangement uses TRBV4-2 and TRBJ1-2; 7 bases match TRBD1. CDR1 is LGHNA, CDR2 YNFKEQ, per germline. J was trimmed by 7 bases and V by 1 base; bases with no gene match: 12. The CDR3 runs 16 residues. In DNA form, the CDR3 reads TGTGCCAGCAGCCAAGTCGCCGCGACAGGGTTTGTTGGCTACACCTTC. It specifies CASSQVAATGFVGYTF.

The chain's CDR3 is CASSEGQGGEQYF. CDR3 nucleotide sequence: TGTGCCAGCAGTGAAGGTCAGGGCGGCGAGCAGTACTTC. This sequence joins TRBV2 and TRBJ2-7; D is perhaps TRBD1 (5 bases). CDR3 length: 13 amino acids. V lost 1 base to trimming and J lost 6 bases, with 10 bases between them. Germline CDR1 is SNHLY and CDR2 is FYNNEI.

In this sample, this clone turned up once. This rearrangement joins TRBV23-1 to TRBJ2-3; no reliable D call. TRBV23-1 is sorted into the ORF group, with uncertain function. V dropped 6 bases and J dropped 2 bases, with 18 bases sitting between them. CDR3 size: 16 residues. The CDR3 spells CASSKQQRHHTDTQYF. The CDR3 coding sequence is TGCGCCAGCAGCAAACAACAGAGGCATCACACAGATACGCAGTATTTT.

The chain carries TRBV18 and TRBJ2-3; 12 bases line up with TRBD2. V gave up 3 bases and J gave up 6 bases; unmatched junction bases: 7. Germline CDR1 reads KGHSH; CDR2 reads LQKENI. The CDR3 extends over 16 amino acids. The CDR3 nucleotides are TGTGCCAGCTCACCCCGACTAGCGGGGGAGGAGGATACGCAGTATTTT. It translates to CASSPRLAGEEDTQYF.

The chain has TRBV2 and TRBJ2-1, with D perhaps being TRBD1 or TRBD2 (5 bases each). Germline V gene data show CDR1 as SNHLY and CDR2 as FYNNEI. The CDR3 is 13 residues long. The V and J ends lost 3 bases and 8 bases respectively, with 11 bases between them. The CDR3 DNA is TGTGCCAGCAGTGACGGACTGGGGGATGAGCAGTTCTTC. This translates into CASSDGLGDEQFF.

The chain is built from TRBV5-4 and TRBJ2-2; 9 bases are shared with TRBD1. Germline CDR1 reads SGHNT; CDR2 reads YYREEE (reference sequence). This CDR3 region has 14 residues. V shed 4 bases and J 6 bases; nucleotides not matched to a gene: 4. CDR3 protein: CASSLYRGPGELFF. Here the CDR3 DNA reads TGTGCCAGCAGCCTCTACAGGGGGCCCGGGGAGCTGTTTTTT.

V usage is TRBV28 and J usage is TRBJ1-4, with D possibly TRBD1 on 6 matching bases. The CDR3 sequence is 18 residues long. Between the trimmed V and J ends, which lost 9 bases and 2 bases, there was a span of 25 bases. CDR1 and CDR2 (germline): MDHEN, SYDVKM. DNA of the CDR3: TGTGCCAGTCTTCCCCCCCCCACAGGGTTGGTCACTAATGAAAAACTGTTTTTT. It specifies CASLPPPTGLVTNEKLFF.

The rearrangement uses TRBV18 and TRBJ2-7, with 7 bases lining up with TRBD2. The junction had 12 bases not matched to a gene; V was cut back by 2 bases and J by 2 bases. Germline values: CDR1 KGHSH, CDR2 LQKENI. The CDR3 sequence is 17 residues long. This CDR3 is CASSPGITSEHPYEQYF. CDR3 nucleotides: TGTGCCAGCTCACCAGGGATAACTAGCGAGCATCCCTACGAGCAGTACTTC.